A few counts support the clone carrying this T cell receptor (beta chain). Trimming stripped 3 bases from V and 1 base from J, with 12 bases between. Germline V CDR1 and CDR2: MNHNS, SASEGT. The CDR3 contains 15 residues. Combining iRepertoire HTBI primers with Arm-PCR of CDR3 regions, the authors built TCR beta libraries. TCRdb ran MiXCR on the multiplex PCR reads and lists one entry per CDR3 protein. The sample holds about 300,000 distinct CDR3 sequences, 20% to 25% seen once. The data were taken from a study of regulatory T cells in long-lasting Graves disease. The time point was: persistent/refractory GD, antithyroid drugs over 5 years with positive TRAb. The TCR library was made from RNA extracted from PBMCs.

This clonotype originated in a female donor with Graves disease. The chain carries TRBV6-1 and TRBJ2-5, with D perhaps assigned TRBD1 or TRBD2 (5 bases each). Specimen: peripheral blood mononuclear cells (PBMCs), collected when the disease was refractory, from a patient treated with antithyroid drugs. CDR3 loop: CASSERGLVQETQYF. CDR3 bases: TGTGCCAGCAGTGAGAGGGGTCTGGTCCAAGAGACCCAGTACTTC.